The 20 T cell receptor beta chains below come from one sample, sequenced in a study of cytomegalovirus exposure and HLA in healthy donors. The study ran its PCR with 60 Vbeta and 13 Jbeta primers. Data came from immunoSEQ multiplex PCR; TCRdb stores just in-frame clones and leaves some out. This table holds tens of thousands of clones. Sequenced material: PBMCs. These receptor sequences come from a man aged 25-45 years in good health and CMV-seronegative.

The rearrangement joins TRBV18 to TRBJ1-2, with 8 nucleotides matching TRBD1. Germline lookup yields CDR1 KGHSH and CDR2 LQKENI. The CDR3 extends over 15 amino acids. J lost 3 bases, V lost 2 bases, and 5 bases had no gene match. CDR3 loop: CASSPFQGADYGYTF. In nucleotides, the CDR3 is TGTGCCAGCTCACCATTTCAGGGGGCGGACTATGGCTACACCTTC. Complete variable domain (other parts from reference TRBV18 and TRBJ1-2): NAGVMQNPRHLVRRRGQEARLRCSPMKGHSHVYWYRQLPEEGLKFMVYLQKENIIDESGMPKERFSAEFPKEGPSILRIQQVVRGDSAAYFCASSPFQGADYGYTFGSGTRLTVV.

The V gene is TRBV5-6, the J gene TRBJ2-7, with D perhaps TRBD1 (5 bases). V lost 4 bases to trimming and J lost 4 bases, with 15 bases between them. The CDR3 is 14 residues long. The germline V gene has CDR1 SGHDT and CDR2 YYEEEE. The CDR3 loop is CASSRALGEYEQYF. CDR3 nucleotide sequence: TGTGCCAGCAGCCGGGCCCTAGGGGAATACGAGCAGTACTTC.

This chain links TRBV10-3 with TRBJ2-6; 7 bases align to TRBD2. This CDR3 has 16 amino acids. Trimming removed 3 bases from V and 0 bases from J; junction bases left unmatched: 2. CDR1 is ENHRY and CDR2 is SYGVKD in the germline V gene. The CDR3 DNA follows: TGTGCCATCAGTGATAGGGAGGGCTCTGGGGCCAACGTCCTGACTTTC. It encodes CAISDREGSGANVLTF.

The rearrangement uses TRBV7-2 and TRBJ2-3, with D perhaps matching TRBD2 (5 bases). CDR1 is SGHTA, CDR2 FQGNSA, per germline. V shed 5 bases and J shed 0 bases, with 9 bases lying between them. This CDR3 region has 14 residues. In DNA form, the CDR3 reads TGTGCCAGCAGCCCGGACTGGAGCACAGATACGCAGTATTTT. It is translated as CASSPDWSTDTQYF.

As DNA, the CDR3 is TGTGCCAGCAGAGTAACAGGGGAAACTAATGAAAAACTGTTTTTT. The encoded protein is CASRVTGETNEKLFF. The genes are TRBV6-5 and TRBJ1-4; 7 bases line up with TRBD1. V lost 6 bases and J lost 1; bases outside the gene matches: 5. Germline CDR1 reads MNHEY; CDR2 reads SVGAGI. The CDR3 runs 15 residues.

The chain uses TRBV18 and TRBJ2-7; 11 bases match TRBD2. CDR1 is KGHSH, CDR2 LQKENI, per germline. Trimming at V came to 5 bases and at J to 6 bases, leaving 9 bases not matched to a gene. The CDR3 totals 15 residues. CDR3 in DNA: TGTGCCAGCTCAATCCCGGGACTAGCGGATACCGAGCAGTACTTC. Its translation: CASSIPGLADTEQYF.

The chain couples TRBV4-1 to TRBJ1-2; 9 nucleotides line up with TRBD1. In germline, CDR1 is MGHRA, CDR2 YSYEKL. The CDR3 has 17 amino acids. After removal of 2 bases from V and 4 bases from J, the junction contained 11 bases not matched to a gene. The CDR3 loop is CASSQHVRTGEGYGYTF. CDR3 sequence (DNA): TGCGCCAGCAGCCAACACGTCCGGACAGGGGAGGGCTATGGCTACACCTTC.

This chain joins TRBV6-1 and TRBJ1-2; 9 bases agree with TRBD1. The V gene end was trimmed by 1 base and the J gene end by 4 bases; junction bases not matched to a gene: 1. Per the germline V gene, CDR1 is MNHNS and CDR2 is SASEGT. This CDR3 is 14 amino acids long. CDR3 bases: TGTGCCAGCAGTGAAGGGACAGGGGCCTATGGCTACACCTTC. Protein sequence: CASSEGTGAYGYTF.

The chain recombines TRBV29-1 with TRBJ2-5, with 7 nucleotides matching TRBD1. The CDR3 contains 15 residues. CDR1 SQVTM and CDR2 ANQGSEA come from the germline V gene. V trimming: 4 bases; J trimming: 1 base; junction bases outside the gene matches: 9. As DNA, the CDR3 is TGCAGCGTTGTAGGACAGGCCAGCAGCCAAGAGACCCAGTACTTC. It translates to CSVVGQASSQETQYF.

This CDR3 is CAWSPGLDVGQPQHF. The CDR3 DNA follows: TGTGCCTGGTCCCCAGGACTTGATGTGGGTCAGCCCCAGCATTTT. J is TRBJ1-5 and V is TRBV30; D uncertain. Germline values: CDR1 GTSNPN, CDR2 SVGIG (reference sequence). The CDR3 is 15 residues long. The germline V and J ends were trimmed by 5 bases and 6 bases, with 20 bases remaining between them.

Here the CDR3 reads CASSLGWSRETQYF. In nucleotides, the CDR3 is TGTGCCAGCAGCTTAGGGTGGTCGCGAGAGACCCAGTACTTC. The chain has TRBV7-8 and TRBJ2-5; D gene uncertain. This CDR3 is built from 14 residues. Trimming cost V 1 base and J 4 bases, with 10 bases left between them. The germline gives CDR1 SGHVS, CDR2 FQNEAQ.

DNA of the CDR3: TGTGCCAGCTCCCGGGACAGGTTAGGCACTGAAGCTTTCTTT. This sequence encodes CASSRDRLGTEAFF. V is TRBV18 and J is TRBJ1-1; 8 bases are a match to TRBD1. V shed 6 bases and J 4 bases; nucleotides not matched to a gene: 7. The germline gives CDR1 KGHSH, CDR2 LQKENI. The CDR3 has 14 residues.

The V call is TRBV5-4, the J call TRBJ2-1, with 10 positions matching TRBD1. Germline V gene lookup returns CDR1 SGHNT and CDR2 YYREEE (reference sequence). The CDR3 covers 15 residues. V was pared by 0 bases and J by 6 bases, with 3 bases of the junction left unmatched. As DNA, the CDR3 is TGTGCCAGCAGCTTGGGGCGGGACAGGGGCAATGAGCAGTTCTTC. As protein: CASSLGRDRGNEQFF.

The chain uses TRBV4-3 and TRBJ2-7; no reliable D call. This CDR3 comprises 15 residues. The V end lost 1 base, the J end lost 0 bases, and 10 bases lay between the germline ends. In germline, CDR1 is LGHNA, CDR2 YSLEER. The CDR3: CASSQVGGSSYEQYF. The CDR3 DNA follows: TGCGCCAGCAGCCAAGTTGGCGGAAGCTCCTACGAGCAGTACTTC.

J is TRBJ1-2 and V is TRBV7-9, with D uncertain. The CDR3 runs 15 residues. Trimming took off 5 bases at V and 8 bases at J, with 21 bases between the two ends. Germline CDR1 and CDR2: SEHNR and FQNEAQ (reference sequence). The DNA of the CDR3 is TGTGCCAGCAGCGCCACCCCCGGGGTCCTTTGGGGCTACACCTTC. It is translated as CASSATPGVLWGYTF.

The chain is built from TRBV19 and TRBJ1-5; 8 bases agree with TRBD1. V trimming: 9 bases; J trimming: 6 bases; junction bases outside the gene matches: 4. The CDR3 runs 12 residues. Germline lookup yields CDR1 LNHDA and CDR2 SQIVND (reference sequence). The DNA for the CDR3 is TGTGCCAGCAGGGGGCTAGCTCAGCCCCAGCATTTT. Encoded protein: CASRGLAQPQHF.

V usage is TRBV7-2 and J usage is TRBJ1-2; 7 bases are a match to TRBD1. The junction had 2 bases not matched to a gene; V was cut back by 1 base and J by 0 bases. Germline V gene sequence: CDR1 SGHTA, CDR2 FQGNSA. The CDR3 consists of 15 residues. The CDR3 reads CASSLEGAPNYGYTF. DNA for the CDR3: TGTGCCAGCAGCTTAGAGGGGGCCCCTAACTATGGCTACACCTTC.

V gene TRBV15 combines with J gene TRBJ1-4; possible D gene TRBD1, 5 bases. Germline CDR1 and CDR2: LNHNV and YYDKDF (reference sequence). This CDR3 comprises 13 residues. Trimming stripped 4 bases from V and 8 bases from J, with 11 bases between. The CDR3 DNA is TGTGCCACCAGCAAGGACAACGAGGAAAAACTGTTTTTT. Its translation is CATSKDNEEKLFF.

The rearrangement joins TRBV30 to TRBJ1-1; weak D call: TRBD1 (5 bases). The CDR3 consists of 14 residues. Germline lookup yields CDR1 GTSNPN and CDR2 SVGIG (reference sequence). Trimming took 3 bases from V and 3 from J, leaving 14 bases between them. CDR3 region: CAWSFNLQDTEAFF. Here the CDR3 DNA reads TGTGCCTGGAGCTTCAACTTACAGGACACTGAAGCTTTCTTT.

This rearrangement joins TRBV5-1 to TRBJ2-5; possibly TRBD1 for D (6 bases). The ends were cut back, 3 bases at V and 1 base at J, with 10 bases in the middle. The CDR3 covers 14 residues. Germline loops: CDR1 SGHRS, CDR2 YFSETQ. DNA for the CDR3: TGCGCCAGCAGCTCACAGGGTTCCCAAGAGACCCAGTACTTC. Its translation is CASSSQGSQETQYF. The complete variable domain, with remaining parts taken from reference TRBV5-1 and TRBJ2-5, reads KAGVTQTPRYLIKTRGQQVTLSCSPISGHRSVSWYQQTPGQGLQFLFEYFSETQRNKGNFPGRFSGRQFSNSRSEMNVSTLELGDSALYLCASSSQGSQETQYFGPGTRLLVL.